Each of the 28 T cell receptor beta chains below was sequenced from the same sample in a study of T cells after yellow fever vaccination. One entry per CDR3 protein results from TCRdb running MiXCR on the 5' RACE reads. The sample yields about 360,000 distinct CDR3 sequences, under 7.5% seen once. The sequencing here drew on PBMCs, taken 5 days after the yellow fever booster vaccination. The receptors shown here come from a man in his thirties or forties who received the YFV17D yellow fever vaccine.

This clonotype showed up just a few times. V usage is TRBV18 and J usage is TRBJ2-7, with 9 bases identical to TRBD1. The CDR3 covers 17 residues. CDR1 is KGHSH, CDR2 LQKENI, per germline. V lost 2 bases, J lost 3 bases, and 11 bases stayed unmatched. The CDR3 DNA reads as TGTGCCAGCTCACCAAGACAGGGGGTTAAGTCCTACTACGAGCAGTACTTC. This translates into CASSPRQGVKSYYEQYF.

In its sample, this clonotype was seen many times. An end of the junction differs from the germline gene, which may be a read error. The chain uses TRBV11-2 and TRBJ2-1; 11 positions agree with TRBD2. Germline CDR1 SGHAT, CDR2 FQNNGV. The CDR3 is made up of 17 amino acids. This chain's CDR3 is CASSLDPTSGRWNEQFF. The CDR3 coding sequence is TGTGCCAGCAGCCTAGACCCTACTAGCGGGAGATGGAATGAGCAGTTCTTC. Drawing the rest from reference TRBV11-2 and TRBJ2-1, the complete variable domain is EAGVAQSPRYKIIEKRQSVAFWCNPISGHATLYWYQQILGQGPKLLIQFQNNGVVDDSQLPKDRFSAERLKGVDSTLKIQPAKLEDSAVYLCASSLDPTSGRWNEQFFGPGTRLTVL.

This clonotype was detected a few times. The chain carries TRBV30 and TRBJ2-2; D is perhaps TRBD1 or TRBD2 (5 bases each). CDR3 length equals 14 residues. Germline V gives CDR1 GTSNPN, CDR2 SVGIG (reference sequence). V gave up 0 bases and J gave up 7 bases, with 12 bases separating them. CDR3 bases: TGTGCCTGGAGTGTACTGGGACCGCTCGGGGAGCTGTTTTTT. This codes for CAWSVLGPLGELFF.

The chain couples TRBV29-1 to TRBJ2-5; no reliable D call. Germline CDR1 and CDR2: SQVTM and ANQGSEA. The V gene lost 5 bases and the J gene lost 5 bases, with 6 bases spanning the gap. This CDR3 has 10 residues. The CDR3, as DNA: TGCAGCGTTCTGCGGGAGACCCAGTACTTC. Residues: CSVLRETQYF.

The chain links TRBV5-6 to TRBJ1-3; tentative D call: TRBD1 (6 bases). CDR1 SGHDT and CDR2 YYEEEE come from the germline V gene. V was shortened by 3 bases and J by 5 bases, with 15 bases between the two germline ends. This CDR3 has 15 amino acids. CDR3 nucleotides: TGTGCCAGCAGCTCGCGACCGGGGGCTAGAAACACCATATATTTT. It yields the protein CASSSRPGARNTIYF.

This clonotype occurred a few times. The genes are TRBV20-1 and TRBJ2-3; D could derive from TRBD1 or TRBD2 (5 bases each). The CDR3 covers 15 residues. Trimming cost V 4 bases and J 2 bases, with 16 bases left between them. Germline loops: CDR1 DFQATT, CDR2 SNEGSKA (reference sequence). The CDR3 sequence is CSAIPSEGYTDTQYF. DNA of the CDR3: TGCAGTGCTATCCCCTCCGAGGGGTACACAGATACGCAGTATTTT.

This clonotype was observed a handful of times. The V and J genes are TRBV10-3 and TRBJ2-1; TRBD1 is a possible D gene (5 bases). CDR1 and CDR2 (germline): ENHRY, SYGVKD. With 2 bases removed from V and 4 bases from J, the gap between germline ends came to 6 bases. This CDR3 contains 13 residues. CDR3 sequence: CAISEAGYNEQFF. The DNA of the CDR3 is TGTGCCATCAGTGAGGCAGGGTACAATGAGCAGTTCTTC.

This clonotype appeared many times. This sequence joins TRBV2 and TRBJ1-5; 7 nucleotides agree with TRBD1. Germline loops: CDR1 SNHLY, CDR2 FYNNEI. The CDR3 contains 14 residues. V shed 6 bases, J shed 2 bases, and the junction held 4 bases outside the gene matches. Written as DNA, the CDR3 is TGTGCCAGCAGACACGACAGGGGCAATCAGCCCCAGCATTTT. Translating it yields CASRHDRGNQPQHF.

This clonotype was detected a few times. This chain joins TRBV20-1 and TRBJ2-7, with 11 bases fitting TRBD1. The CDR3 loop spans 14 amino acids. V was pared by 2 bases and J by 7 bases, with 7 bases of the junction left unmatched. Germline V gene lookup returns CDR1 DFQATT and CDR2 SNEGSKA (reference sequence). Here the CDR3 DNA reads TGCAGTGCTAGACCCGGACAGGGGGCGTGGGAGCAGTACTTC. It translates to CSARPGQGAWEQYF.

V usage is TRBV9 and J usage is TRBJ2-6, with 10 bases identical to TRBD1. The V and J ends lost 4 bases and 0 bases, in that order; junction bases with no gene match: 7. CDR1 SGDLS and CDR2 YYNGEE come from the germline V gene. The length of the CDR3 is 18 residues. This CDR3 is CASSPGGQGYSGANVLTF. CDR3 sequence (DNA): TGTGCCAGCAGCCCAGGGGGACAGGGGTACTCTGGGGCCAACGTCCTGACTTTC.

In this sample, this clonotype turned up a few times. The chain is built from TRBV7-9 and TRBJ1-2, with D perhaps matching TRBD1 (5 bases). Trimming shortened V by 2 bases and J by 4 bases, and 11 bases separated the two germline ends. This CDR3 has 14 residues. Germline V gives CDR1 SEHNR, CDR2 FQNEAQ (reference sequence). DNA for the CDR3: TGTGCCAGCAGCTTAACTGACAGACTCTATGGCTACACCTTC. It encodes CASSLTDRLYGYTF.

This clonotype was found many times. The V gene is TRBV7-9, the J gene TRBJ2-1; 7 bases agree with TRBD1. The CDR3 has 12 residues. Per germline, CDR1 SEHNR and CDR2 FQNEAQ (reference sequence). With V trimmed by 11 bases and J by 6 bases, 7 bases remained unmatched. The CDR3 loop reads CASEKGANEQFF. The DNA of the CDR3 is TGTGCCTCCGAGAAGGGGGCCAATGAGCAGTTCTTC.

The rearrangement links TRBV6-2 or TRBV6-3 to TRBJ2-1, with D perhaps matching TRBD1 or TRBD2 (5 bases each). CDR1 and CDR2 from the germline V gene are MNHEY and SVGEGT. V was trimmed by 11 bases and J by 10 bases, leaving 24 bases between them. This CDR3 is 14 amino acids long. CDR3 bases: TGTGCCGCAGTTGAGGGACGTATGGGAATGGAGCAGTTCTTC. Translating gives CAAVEGRMGMEQFF.

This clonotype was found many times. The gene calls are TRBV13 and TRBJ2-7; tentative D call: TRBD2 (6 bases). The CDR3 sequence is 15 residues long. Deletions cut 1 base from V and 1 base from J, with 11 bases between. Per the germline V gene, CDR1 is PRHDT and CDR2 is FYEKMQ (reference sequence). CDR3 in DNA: TGTGCCAGCAGCTTAGCCCCAGCGGGTTCCTACGAGCAGTACTTC. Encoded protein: CASSLAPAGSYEQYF.

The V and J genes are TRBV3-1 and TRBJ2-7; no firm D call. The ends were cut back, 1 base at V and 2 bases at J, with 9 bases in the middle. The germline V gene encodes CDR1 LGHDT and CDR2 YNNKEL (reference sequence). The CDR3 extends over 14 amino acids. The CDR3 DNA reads TGTGCCAGCAGCCAAGTGCCCGCAGCCTACGAGCAGTACTTC. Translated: CASSQVPAAYEQYF.

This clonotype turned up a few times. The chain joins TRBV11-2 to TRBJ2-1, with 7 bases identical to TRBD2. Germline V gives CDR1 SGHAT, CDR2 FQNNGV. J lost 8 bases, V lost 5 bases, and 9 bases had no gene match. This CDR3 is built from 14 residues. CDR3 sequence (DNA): TGTGCCAGCAGCCTGGGGCAGGGAGGGGATGAGCAGTTCTTC. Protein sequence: CASSLGQGGDEQFF. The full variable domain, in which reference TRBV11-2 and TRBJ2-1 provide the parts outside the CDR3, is EAGVAQSPRYKIIEKRQSVAFWCNPISGHATLYWYQQILGQGPKLLIQFQNNGVVDDSQLPKDRFSAERLKGVDSTLKIQPAKLEDSAVYLCASSLGQGGDEQFFGPGTRLTVL.

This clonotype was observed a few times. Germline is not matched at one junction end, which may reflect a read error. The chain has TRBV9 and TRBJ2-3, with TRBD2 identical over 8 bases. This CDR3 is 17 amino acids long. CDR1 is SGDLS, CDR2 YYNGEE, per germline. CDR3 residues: CASSVGPAGASRDTQYF. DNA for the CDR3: TGTGCCAGCAGCGTAGGACCAGCGGGAGCAAGCAGAGATACGCAGTATTTT. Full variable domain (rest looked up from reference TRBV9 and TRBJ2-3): DSGVTQTPKHLITATGQRVTLRCSPRSGDLSVYWYQQSLDQGLQFLIQYYNGEERAKGNILERFSAQQFPDLHSELNLSSLELGDSALYFCASSVGPAGASRDTQYFGPGTRLTVL.

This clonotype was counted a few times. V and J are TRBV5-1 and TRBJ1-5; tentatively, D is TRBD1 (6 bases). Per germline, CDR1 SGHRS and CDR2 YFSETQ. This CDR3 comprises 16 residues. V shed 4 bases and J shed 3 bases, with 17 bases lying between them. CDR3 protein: CASSPTGQPPNQPQHF. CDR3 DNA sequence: TGCGCCAGCAGCCCCACCGGACAGCCCCCCAATCAGCCCCAGCATTTT. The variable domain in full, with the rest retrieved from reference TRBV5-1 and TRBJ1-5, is KAGVTQTPRYLIKTRGQQVTLSCSPISGHRSVSWYQQTPGQGLQFLFEYFSETQRNKGNFPGRFSGRQFSNSRSEMNVSTLELGDSALYLCASSPTGQPPNQPQHFGDGTRLSIL.

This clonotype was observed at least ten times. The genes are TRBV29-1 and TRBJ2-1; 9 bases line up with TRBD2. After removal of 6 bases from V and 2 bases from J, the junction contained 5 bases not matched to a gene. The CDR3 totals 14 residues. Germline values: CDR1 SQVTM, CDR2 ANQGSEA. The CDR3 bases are TGCAGCGTGACTAGCGGCCAAACCTACAATGAGCAGTTCTTC. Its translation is CSVTSGQTYNEQFF.

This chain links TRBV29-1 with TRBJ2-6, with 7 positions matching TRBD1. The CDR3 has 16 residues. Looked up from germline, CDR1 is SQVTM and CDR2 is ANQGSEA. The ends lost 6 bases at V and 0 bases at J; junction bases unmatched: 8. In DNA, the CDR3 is TGCAGCGTAACCGGGACAGCTAACTCTGGGGCCAACGTCCTGACTTTC. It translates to CSVTGTANSGANVLTF.

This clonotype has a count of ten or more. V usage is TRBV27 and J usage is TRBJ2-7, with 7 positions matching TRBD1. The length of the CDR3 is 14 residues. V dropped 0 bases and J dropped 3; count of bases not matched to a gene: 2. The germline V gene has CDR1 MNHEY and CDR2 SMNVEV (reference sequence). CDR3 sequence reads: CASSLSGQFYEQYF. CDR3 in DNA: TGTGCCAGCAGTTTATCGGGACAGTTCTACGAGCAGTACTTC.

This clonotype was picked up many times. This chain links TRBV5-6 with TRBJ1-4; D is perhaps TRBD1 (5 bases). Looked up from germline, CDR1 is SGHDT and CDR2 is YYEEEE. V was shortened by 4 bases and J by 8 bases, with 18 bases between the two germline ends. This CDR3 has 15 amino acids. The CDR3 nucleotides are TGTGCCAGCAGCGCCCCCGGGGCCGGGGGAGAAAAACTGTTTTTT. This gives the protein CASSAPGAGGEKLFF.

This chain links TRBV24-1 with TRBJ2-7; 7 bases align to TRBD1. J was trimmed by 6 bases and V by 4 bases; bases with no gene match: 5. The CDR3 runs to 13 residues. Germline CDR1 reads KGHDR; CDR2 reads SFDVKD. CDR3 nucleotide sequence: TGTGCCACCAGTGAACGACAGGGAAGCGAGCAGTACTTC. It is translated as CATSERQGSEQYF.

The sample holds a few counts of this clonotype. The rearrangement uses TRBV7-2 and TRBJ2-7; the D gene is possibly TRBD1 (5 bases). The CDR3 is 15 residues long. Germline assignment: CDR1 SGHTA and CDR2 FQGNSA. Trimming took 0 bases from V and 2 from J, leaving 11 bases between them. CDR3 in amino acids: CASSLASTGTYEQYF. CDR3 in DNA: TGTGCCAGCAGCTTAGCAAGTACAGGAACCTACGAGCAGTACTTC.

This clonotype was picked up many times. The CDR3 protein is CAISEQLAGKYEQYF. The CDR3 nucleotides read TGTGCCATCAGTGAGCAGCTAGCGGGAAAGTACGAGCAGTACTTC. J is TRBJ2-7 and V is TRBV10-3; 9 nucleotides match TRBD2. Germline V gives CDR1 ENHRY, CDR2 SYGVKD. V dropped 2 bases and J dropped 4; count of bases not matched to a gene: 6. This CDR3 is built from 15 residues.

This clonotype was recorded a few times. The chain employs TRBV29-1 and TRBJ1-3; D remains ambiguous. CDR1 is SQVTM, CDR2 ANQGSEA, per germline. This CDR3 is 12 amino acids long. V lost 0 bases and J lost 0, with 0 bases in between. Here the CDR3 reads CSVEDSGNTIYF. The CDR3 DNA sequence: TGCAGCGTTGAAGACTCTGGAAACACCATATATTTT.

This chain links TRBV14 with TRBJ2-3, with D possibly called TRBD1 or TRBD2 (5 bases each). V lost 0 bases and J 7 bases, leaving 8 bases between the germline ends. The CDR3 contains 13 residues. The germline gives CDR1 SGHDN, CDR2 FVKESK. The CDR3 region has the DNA TGTGCCAGCAGCCAAGATTGGGGGTATACGCAGTATTTT. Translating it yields CASSQDWGYTQYF.

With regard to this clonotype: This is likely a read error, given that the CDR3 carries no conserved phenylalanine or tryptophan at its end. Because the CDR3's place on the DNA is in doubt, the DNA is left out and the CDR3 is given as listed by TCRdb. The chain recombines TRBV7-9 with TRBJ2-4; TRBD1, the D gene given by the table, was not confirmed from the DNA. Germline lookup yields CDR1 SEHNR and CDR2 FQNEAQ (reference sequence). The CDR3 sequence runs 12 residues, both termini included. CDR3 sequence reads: CASSLIGTGSAL.